This T cell receptor beta chain came from a study of beta chain features in type 1 diabetes. Study outcomes and limitations: Insertions were fewer and deletions more numerous at VDJ junctions in type 1 diabetes patients.

The entirety of the isolated RNA underwent reverse transcription, so expressed TCRB transcripts were sequenced. Clones were sequenced by immunoSEQ multiplex PCR, and TCRdb holds only the in-frame ones, with some missing. The sample consists of fewer than 900,000 clones, 15% to 20% of them appearing once. This clone was picked up a small number of times. Its target is unknown. The germline V and J ends were trimmed by 4 bases and 1 base, with 9 bases remaining between them. Germline-derived CDR1 and CDR2 are SEHNR and FQNEAQ (reference sequence). CDR3 length: 14 amino acids. Input material: naive CD4+ T cells from blood. The chain employs TRBV7-9 and TRBJ2-3; D is ambiguous. This sequence originates from a young woman in good health. The CDR3 nucleotides are TGTGCCAGCAGCTCATTAGCTGGCACAGATACGCAGTATTTT. Its translation is CASSSLAGTDTQYF.